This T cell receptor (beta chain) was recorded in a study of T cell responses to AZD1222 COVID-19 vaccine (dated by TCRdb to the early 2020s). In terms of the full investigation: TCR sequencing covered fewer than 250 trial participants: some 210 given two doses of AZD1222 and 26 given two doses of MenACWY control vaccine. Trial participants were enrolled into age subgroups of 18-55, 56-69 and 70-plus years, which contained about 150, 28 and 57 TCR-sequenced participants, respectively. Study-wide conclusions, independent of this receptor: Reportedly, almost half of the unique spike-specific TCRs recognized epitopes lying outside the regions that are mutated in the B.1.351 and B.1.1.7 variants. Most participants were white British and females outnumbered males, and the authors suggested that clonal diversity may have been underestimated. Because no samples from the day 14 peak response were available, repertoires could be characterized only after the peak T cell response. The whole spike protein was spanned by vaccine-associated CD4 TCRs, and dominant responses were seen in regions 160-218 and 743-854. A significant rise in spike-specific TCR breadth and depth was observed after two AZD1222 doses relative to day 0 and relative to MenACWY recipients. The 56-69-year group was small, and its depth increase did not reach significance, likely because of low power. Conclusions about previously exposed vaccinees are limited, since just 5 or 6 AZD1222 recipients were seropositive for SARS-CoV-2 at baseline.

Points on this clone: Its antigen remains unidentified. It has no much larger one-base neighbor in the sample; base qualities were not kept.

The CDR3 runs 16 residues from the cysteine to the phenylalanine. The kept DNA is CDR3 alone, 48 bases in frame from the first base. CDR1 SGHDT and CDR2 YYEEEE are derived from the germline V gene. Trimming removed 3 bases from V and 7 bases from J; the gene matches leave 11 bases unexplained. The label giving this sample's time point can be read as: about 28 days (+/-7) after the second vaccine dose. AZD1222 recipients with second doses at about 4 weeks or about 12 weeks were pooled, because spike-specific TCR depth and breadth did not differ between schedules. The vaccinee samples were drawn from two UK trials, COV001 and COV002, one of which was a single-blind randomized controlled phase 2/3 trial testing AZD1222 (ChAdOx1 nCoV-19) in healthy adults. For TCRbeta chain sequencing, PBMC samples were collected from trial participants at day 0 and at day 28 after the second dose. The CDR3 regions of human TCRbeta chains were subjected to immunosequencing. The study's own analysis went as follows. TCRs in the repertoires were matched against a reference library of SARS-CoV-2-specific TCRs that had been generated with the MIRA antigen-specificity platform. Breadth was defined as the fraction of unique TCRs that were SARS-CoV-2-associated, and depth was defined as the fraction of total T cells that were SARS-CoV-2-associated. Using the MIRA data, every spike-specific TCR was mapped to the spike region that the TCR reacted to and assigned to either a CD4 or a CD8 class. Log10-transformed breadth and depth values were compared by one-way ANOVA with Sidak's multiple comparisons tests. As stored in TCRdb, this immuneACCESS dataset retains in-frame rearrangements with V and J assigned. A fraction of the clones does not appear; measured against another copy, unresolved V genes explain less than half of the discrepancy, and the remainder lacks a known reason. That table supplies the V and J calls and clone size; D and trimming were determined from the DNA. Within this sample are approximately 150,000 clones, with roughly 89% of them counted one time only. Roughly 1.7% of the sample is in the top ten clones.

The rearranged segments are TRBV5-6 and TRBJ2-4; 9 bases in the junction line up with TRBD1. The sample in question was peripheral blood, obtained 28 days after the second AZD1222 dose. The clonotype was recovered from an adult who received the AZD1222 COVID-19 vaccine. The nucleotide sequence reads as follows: TGTGCCAGCAGCTCAACTACCTGGACAGGGGTGAACATTCAGTACTTC. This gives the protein CASSSTTWTGVNIQYF. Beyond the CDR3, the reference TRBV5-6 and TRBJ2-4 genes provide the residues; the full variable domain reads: DAGVTQSPTHLIKTRGQQVTLRCSPKSGHDTVSWYQQALGQGPQFIFQYYEEEERQRGNFPDRFSGHQFPNYSSELNVNALLLGDSALYLCASSSTTWTGVNIQYFGAGTRLSVL.